What follows is one T cell receptor (beta chain) and its context. What it binds is unknown. This entry is derived from a study of T cell responses to AZD1222 COVID-19 vaccine. Germline V gene data show CDR1 as MNHEY and CDR2 as SVGAGI. Trimming left V 6 bases short and J 6 bases short, with 10 bases between. The CDR3 has 12 residues. Profiling relied on immunoSEQ multiplex PCR, and the TCRdb table lists in-frame clones only, not all of them. The table lists over 150,000 clones, approximately 87% of them singletons. Study-level results: Repertoires in all cases were sampled only once the peak T cell response had passed.

The sample in question was peripheral blood, obtained 28 days after the second AZD1222 dose. This clonotype was sampled from an adult who received the AZD1222 COVID-19 vaccine. The chain uses TRBV6-5 and TRBJ2-3; unclear D gene. As DNA, the CDR3 is TGTGCCAGCAGGACGGTTCTGGATACGCAGTATTTT. It yields the protein CASRTVLDTQYF.